Below, one T cell receptor beta chain is given with its context. Its antigen is as yet unknown. The data belong to a study of cytomegalovirus exposure and HLA in healthy donors. Background on the study: Researchers previously reported finding 100 million or so unique TCR beta sequences from roughly 180 million T cells.

The V and J ends lost 4 bases and 3 bases respectively, with 17 bases between them. This CDR3 has 15 residues. Germline CDR1 reads SGHRS; CDR2 reads YFSETQ. Broader study findings: It was shown in a later analysis that HLA-associated TCR beta chains were more clonally expanded than other, equally common chains. It was likely that a cluster of highly shared sequence variants was a sequencing artifact. A later analysis appeared to link common viral pathogens to several of the most significant clusters.

It was with 60 Vbeta and 13 Jbeta primers that the PCR ran. The data were produced by immunoSEQ multiplex PCR, yet TCRdb's version contains in-frame clones alone and is incomplete. The sample carries around 150,000 clones, 70% to 80% recorded once. This chain uses TRBV5-1 with TRBJ2-7, with a tentative D call TRBD2 (6 bases). This TCR was recovered from a man aged 40-50 years in good health and CMV-seropositive. Sequences were obtained from PBMCs. The CDR3 coding sequence is TGCGCCAGCAGCCAGGGACTCCCAAATAGCTACGAGCAGTACTTC. Translated, it gives CASSQGLPNSYEQYF.